The 16 T cell receptor beta chains given below trace back to one sample, sequenced in a study of cytomegalovirus exposure and HLA in healthy donors. It was with 60 Vbeta and 13 Jbeta primers that the PCR ran. Clones were read by immunoSEQ multiplex PCR, and TCRdb kept only the in-frame ones, dropping some. The sample shows about 59,000 clones, roughly 90% of them seen only once. Sequencing was done on a sample of PBMCs. Receptors originate from a young man in good health and CMV-seropositive.

This clone was picked up one time. The chain is built from TRBV28 and TRBJ2-7; a possible D gene is TRBD1 (6 bases). The CDR3 contains 14 residues. The germline V gene encodes CDR1 MDHEN and CDR2 SYDVKM. V shed 3 bases and J shed 0 bases, with 9 bases lying between them. This chain's CDR3 is CASSLTGGSYEQYF. The CDR3 DNA reads as TGTGCCAGCAGTTTGACAGGCGGCTCCTACGAGCAGTACTTC.

V gene TRBV13 combines with J gene TRBJ2-7; D remains unclear. Between the trimmed V and J ends, which lost 0 bases and 6 bases, there was a span of 9 bases. This CDR3 has 13 residues. Germline assignment: CDR1 PRHDT and CDR2 FYEKMQ (reference sequence). The CDR3 region has the DNA TGTGCCAGCAGCTTAGGGACATTAACCGAGCAGTACTTC. This sequence encodes CASSLGTLTEQYF.

This clone was found once. The V gene is TRBV6-5, the J gene TRBJ2-1; 16 bases line up with TRBD2. V lost 7 bases and J lost 9; bases outside the gene matches: 6. This CDR3 is built from 15 residues. Germline lookup yields CDR1 MNHEY and CDR2 SVGAGI. The CDR3: CASTQGTSGRGEQFF. The CDR3 nucleotides read TGTGCCAGCACCCAGGGGACTAGCGGGAGGGGTGAGCAGTTCTTC.

The rearrangement uses TRBV19 and TRBJ1-5; D is possibly TRBD1 (6 bases). This CDR3 contains 15 residues. Trimming cost V 3 bases and J 5 bases, with 14 bases left between them. The germline CDR1 and CDR2 sequences are LNHDA and SQIVND (reference sequence). CDR3 sequence reads: CASSISSGGHQPQHF. The CDR3 nucleotides are TGTGCCAGTAGTATTAGTTCGGGGGGGCATCAGCCCCAGCATTTT.

This sequence joins TRBV9 and TRBJ2-7; a possible D gene is TRBD1 (8 bases). Trimming removed 3 bases from V and 4 bases from J, with 14 bases in between. Germline loops: CDR1 SGDLS, CDR2 YYNGEE. The CDR3 extends over 14 amino acids. CDR3 nucleotides: TGTGCCAGCAGCGCCGGACAGGGAGGGTACGAGCAGTACTTC. Encoded protein: CASSAGQGGYEQYF.

The chain uses TRBV18 and TRBJ2-7; TRBD1 matches at 11 bases. With 3 bases clipped from V and 3 bases from J, the junction kept 4 bases outside the gene matches. CDR1 and CDR2 from the germline V gene are KGHSH and LQKENI. This CDR3 is built from 15 residues. This chain's CDR3 is CASSPGQGAHYEQYF. The CDR3 DNA reads TGTGCCAGCTCACCCGGACAGGGGGCCCACTACGAGCAGTACTTC.

This clone was seen only a few times. V is TRBV19 and J is TRBJ2-7, with D possibly matching TRBD2 (5 bases). CDR3 size: 15 residues. Germline V gene data show CDR1 as LNHDA and CDR2 as SQIVND (reference sequence). The V and J ends lost 1 base and 1 base respectively, with 11 bases between them. The CDR3 coding sequence is TGTGCCAGTAGTATAGGTGGGAGTCTGTCCTACGAGCAGTACTTC. It codes for CASSIGGSLSYEQYF.

CDR3 sequence (DNA): TGCGCCAGCAGCTTGGAGGTTTCACCGGGACAGGGTGCTGGCTACACCTTC. It yields the protein CASSLEVSPGQGAGYTF. The rearrangement joins TRBV5-1 to TRBJ1-2; 9 bases fit TRBD1. Germline V gene data show CDR1 as SGHRS and CDR2 as YFSETQ. The CDR3 is 17 residues long. The trim removed 0 bases at V and 7 bases at J, leaving 13 bases unmatched.

The CDR3 region is CASIRTGGSYEQYF. DNA of the CDR3: TGTGCCAGCATCAGGACAGGGGGTTCCTACGAGCAGTACTTC. V usage is TRBV21-1 and J usage is TRBJ2-7; the table names TRBD1, a call not compared with the DNA. TRBV21-1 is a pseudogene locus. CDR3 length equals 14 residues.

V gene TRBV7-9 combines with J gene TRBJ1-2, with TRBD1 identical over 7 bases. The junction had 4 bases not matched to a gene; V was cut back by 5 bases and J by 4 bases. The CDR3 is 13 residues long. Germline assignment: CDR1 SEHNR and CDR2 FQNEAQ (reference sequence). CDR3 nucleotide sequence: TGTGCCAGCAGCCCCGGGACAGTCTATGGCTACACCTTC. Translated: CASSPGTVYGYTF.

The rearrangement uses TRBV4-1 and TRBJ1-1, with a possible D match to TRBD1 (6 bases). Germline loops: CDR1 MGHRA, CDR2 YSYEKL. Trimming removed 3 bases from V and 1 base from J, with 12 bases in between. The CDR3 runs 15 residues. DNA for the CDR3: TGCGCCAGCAGCCACCCCAGGGGTGAGAACACTGAAGCTTTCTTT. Residues: CASSHPRGENTEAFF.

A few counts support this clone. The chain carries TRBV29-1 and TRBJ2-5; tentative D call: TRBD2 (5 bases). This CDR3 contains 12 residues. The V gene's germline CDR1 is SQVTM and CDR2 ANQGSEA. V was trimmed by 4 bases and J by 2 bases, leaving 8 bases between them. The CDR3 nucleotides read TGCAGCGTTGGGGAGATTCAAGAGACCCAGTACTTC. It codes for CSVGEIQETQYF.

The rearrangement uses TRBV7-9 and TRBJ2-1; the match to TRBD2 covers 9 bases. Germline-derived CDR1 and CDR2 are SEHNR and FQNEAQ (reference sequence). The CDR3 is made up of 15 amino acids. V shed 0 bases, J shed 9 bases, and the junction held 6 bases outside the gene matches. The CDR3 loop reads CASSLASGSKGEQFF. CDR3 DNA: TGTGCCAGCAGCTTAGCTAGCGGGAGTAAAGGTGAGCAGTTCTTC.

This chain joins TRBV7-2 and TRBJ1-1, with D unresolved. The CDR3 totals 14 residues. CDR1 SGHTA and CDR2 FQGNSA come from the germline V gene. V lost 2 bases to trimming and J lost 4 bases, with 11 bases between them. The CDR3 protein is CASSLLGSGTEAFF. The CDR3 bases are TGTGCCAGCAGCTTACTCGGGAGCGGCACTGAAGCTTTCTTT.

The chain links TRBV6-5 to TRBJ2-5; 7 bases match TRBD2. CDR1 and CDR2 from the germline V gene are MNHEY and SVGAGI. The CDR3 has 15 amino acids. Trimming took 6 bases from V and 3 from J; bases not matched to a gene: 10. CDR3 residues: CASRSYGEGKETQYF. As DNA, the CDR3 is TGTGCCAGCAGGTCGTATGGGGAGGGTAAAGAGACCCAGTACTTC.

The chain is built from TRBV18 and TRBJ1-5; D remains unclear. The CDR3 runs 16 residues. In germline, CDR1 is KGHSH, CDR2 LQKENI. V gave up 2 bases and J gave up 1 base, with 12 bases separating them. The CDR3 is CASSPESQWSNQPQHF. CDR3 coding DNA: TGTGCCAGCTCACCAGAGTCTCAATGGAGCAATCAGCCCCAGCATTTT.